The sequence of this T cell receptor (beta chain) was determined in a study of shared clonotypes between healthy human individuals. At the level of the study: Each donor had three CD4 naive, three CD4 memory, two CD8 naive and one CD8 memory plate.

Sequencing was performed with immunoSEQ multiplex PCR; in TCRdb, only in-frame clones are kept and a portion is missing. The repertoire consists of about 95,000 clones, with under 70% occurring once and the leading ten covering less than 50%. Germline V gene sequence: CDR1 MDHEN, CDR2 SYDVKM. V lost 6 bases, J lost 1 base, and 10 bases lay in between. This CDR3 region has 13 residues. CCR7-negative CD45RA+ TemRA cells were combined with CD45RO+ cells to form CD8 memory. This clone was seen a few times. Sequenced sample: memory CD8+ T cells sorted from blood. Subset meaning: CD45RO+ cells pooled with CCR7-negative TemRA cells. The chain joins TRBV28 to TRBJ2-7; D possibly corresponds to TRBD2 (5 bases). This clonotype originated in a man younger than 40 in good health. CDR3 in DNA: TGTGCCAGCAGACGAGGGCCTTCCTACGAGCAGTACTTC. Translated, it gives CASRRGPSYEQYF.